A selection of T cell receptor beta chains follows, all from one sample in a study of blood T cells in healthy people across ages. One entry per CDR3 protein, called by TCRdb with MiXCR from the 5' RACE reads. Among just under 750,000 distinct CDR3 sequences listed, about 24% were seen once. The sequenced sample was blood. These receptors all stem from a man in his 70s in good health. Both conserved end residues are part of each CDR3. A D gene is named only where the DNA matches it firmly. Where a row states a size, it is once, few, many or the class of an expanded clone; other rows omit it.

j_call: TRBJ1-4; v_call: TRBV10-3; d_call: -; clone_size: -; cdr3_nt: TGTGCCATCAGTGAGCCGGGGGAAAAACTGTTTTTT; cdr3_aa: CAISEPGEKLFF
j_call: TRBJ2-1; v_call: TRBV20-1; d_call: -; clone_size: -; cdr3_nt: TGCAGTGCTAGAGCCCGAGCTGGTGGGAGCCCCTACAATGAGCAGTTCTTC; cdr3_aa: CSARARAGGSPYNEQFF
j_call: TRBJ2-2; v_call: TRBV7-9; d_call: -; clone_size: few; cdr3_nt: TGTGCCAGCACCCAAGGCGGGGGCAGGGAGCTGTTTTTT; cdr3_aa: CASTQGGGRELFF
j_call: TRBJ1-4; v_call: TRBV20-1; d_call: -; clone_size: -; cdr3_nt: TGCAGTGCTTCCGGAGCAACAGGGCTATCCGGGAAACTGTTTTTT; cdr3_aa: CSASGATGLSGKLFF
j_call: TRBJ1-1; v_call: TRBV28; d_call: -; clone_size: -; cdr3_nt: TGTGCCAGCAGTTTACACGGGGGGGGAGGGAACACTGAAGCTTTCTTT; cdr3_aa: CASSLHGGGGNTEAFF
j_call: TRBJ2-5; v_call: TRBV7-2; d_call: -; clone_size: -; cdr3_nt: TGTGCCAGCAGCTTCGGCAGGACTGGGGAGACCCAGTACTTC; cdr3_aa: CASSFGRTGETQYF
j_call: TRBJ2-2; v_call: TRBV19; d_call: -; clone_size: -; cdr3_nt: TGTGCCAGTAGTATCCAATGGAGGCTAGCTAAAACCGGGGAGCTGTTTTTT; cdr3_aa: CASSIQWRLAKTGELFF
j_call: TRBJ2-1; v_call: TRBV25-1; d_call: TRBD2; clone_size: -; cdr3_nt: TGTGCCAGCAGTGGGGCTAGCGGGGGCTCCTACAATGAGCAGTTCTTC; cdr3_aa: CASSGASGGSYNEQFF
j_call: TRBJ2-1; v_call: TRBV5-1; d_call: TRBD2; clone_size: -; cdr3_nt: TGCGCCAGCCTTCTAGCGGGAGGGCCCGGTGAGCAGTTCTTC; cdr3_aa: CASLLAGGPGEQFF
j_call: TRBJ2-5; v_call: TRBV12-3/TRBV12-4; d_call: TRBD2; clone_size: -; cdr3_nt: TGTGCCAGCAGTTTATACGGGAGGGGAGAGACCCAGTACTTC; cdr3_aa: CASSLYGRGETQYF
j_call: TRBJ2-4; v_call: TRBV6-5; d_call: TRBD1; clone_size: few; cdr3_nt: TGTGCCAGCTGGGGGACAGCGAACAAAAACATTCAGTACTTC; cdr3_aa: CASWGTANKNIQYF
j_call: TRBJ1-1; v_call: TRBV10-1; d_call: -; clone_size: few; cdr3_nt: TGCGCCAGCAGGAACAGGGAGAGGACTGAAGCTTTCTTT; cdr3_aa: CASRNRERTEAFF
j_call: TRBJ2-1; v_call: TRBV7-6; d_call: TRBD2; clone_size: -; cdr3_nt: TGTGCCAGCAGCCTCCCCCGGGCGGGAGGTTCCTACAATGAGCAGTTCTTC; cdr3_aa: CASSLPRAGGSYNEQFF
j_call: TRBJ1-2; v_call: TRBV20-1; d_call: TRBD1; clone_size: -; cdr3_nt: TGCAGTGCTACCATTCAGACAGGGCGCCGTGGCTACACCTTC; cdr3_aa: CSATIQTGRRGYTF
j_call: TRBJ1-4; v_call: TRBV14; d_call: -; clone_size: -; cdr3_nt: TGTGCCAGCAGCCAAGTTGGGACCCATTACACTCCCCAACTGTTTTTT; cdr3_aa: CASSQVGTHYTPQLFF
j_call: TRBJ1-1; v_call: TRBV18; d_call: TRBD1; clone_size: -; cdr3_nt: TGTGCCAGCTCACCACGGACAGGTCTTTCCAACACTGAAGCTTTCTTT; cdr3_aa: CASSPRTGLSNTEAFF
j_call: TRBJ1-1; v_call: TRBV24-1; d_call: -; clone_size: few; cdr3_nt: TGTGCCACCAGTGACCCGAACACTGAAGCTTTCTTT; cdr3_aa: CATSDPNTEAFF
j_call: TRBJ2-4; v_call: TRBV12-3/TRBV12-4; d_call: TRBD2; clone_size: -; cdr3_nt: TGTGCCAGCAGTCGTAGCGGGAGTGTGAGAAACATTCAGTACTTC; cdr3_aa: CASSRSGSVRNIQYF
j_call: TRBJ2-4; v_call: TRBV6-2/TRBV6-3; d_call: TRBD2; clone_size: few; cdr3_nt: TGTGCCAGCAGTTACCCGGGACTAGCGTACTTC; cdr3_aa: CASSYPGLAYF
j_call: TRBJ1-2; v_call: TRBV13; d_call: TRBD1; clone_size: -; cdr3_nt: TGTGCCAGCAGCTCACGGGCGACTGGGAAGGGGGCCTATGGCTACACCTTC; cdr3_aa: CASSSRATGKGAYGYTF
j_call: TRBJ2-7; v_call: TRBV5-1; d_call: -; clone_size: -; cdr3_nt: TGCGCCAGCAGCTTTCAGGTGGACAGCCTCTACGAGCAGTACTTC; cdr3_aa: CASSFQVDSLYEQYF
j_call: TRBJ1-1; v_call: TRBV29-1; d_call: -; clone_size: many; cdr3_nt: TGCAGCGTTGGCAGGGAAGCTTTCTTT; cdr3_aa: CSVGREAFF
j_call: TRBJ1-2; v_call: TRBV12-3/TRBV12-4; d_call: -; clone_size: -; cdr3_nt: TGTGCCAGCAGTCAAGGACAGCACAGCGTTGGCTACACCTTC; cdr3_aa: CASSQGQHSVGYTF
j_call: TRBJ2-5; v_call: TRBV6-2/TRBV6-3; d_call: -; clone_size: -; cdr3_nt: TGTGCCAGCGGCCACCCGGGCCGACAAGAGACCCAGTACTTC; cdr3_aa: CASGHPGRQETQYF
j_call: TRBJ2-3; v_call: TRBV10-3; d_call: -; clone_size: -; cdr3_nt: TGTGCCATCAGGGAAGGGGGGGTCACAGATACGCAGTATTTT; cdr3_aa: CAIREGGVTDTQYF
j_call: TRBJ2-5; v_call: TRBV14; d_call: -; clone_size: -; cdr3_nt: TGTGCCAGCAGCCAAGTTTTAGGGCAGGGGACCCAGCACTTC; cdr3_aa: CASSQVLGQGTQHF
j_call: TRBJ2-1; v_call: TRBV6-6; d_call: -; clone_size: -; cdr3_nt: TGTGCCAGCAGTTCAGGGCCGGGGATGAATGAGCAGTTCTTC; cdr3_aa: CASSSGPGMNEQFF
j_call: TRBJ2-1; v_call: TRBV12-3/TRBV12-4; d_call: -; clone_size: -; cdr3_nt: TGTGCCAGCTTATCGGGAGTTCCGAACAATGAGCAGTTCTTC; cdr3_aa: CASLSGVPNNEQFF
j_call: TRBJ1-5; v_call: TRBV6-5; d_call: TRBD1; clone_size: few; cdr3_nt: TGTGCCAGCAGCACCAGGGCGCAGGGGGGAAATCAGCCCCAGCATTTT; cdr3_aa: CASSTRAQGGNQPQHF
j_call: TRBJ1-4; v_call: TRBV20-1; d_call: -; clone_size: -; cdr3_nt: TGCAGTGCGCGACAGGTGGGGGGTAATGAAAAACTGTTTTTT; cdr3_aa: CSARQVGGNEKLFF
j_call: TRBJ2-3; v_call: TRBV14; d_call: -; clone_size: -; cdr3_nt: TGTGCCAGCAGCCAAGCGGCGGGCGGTACAGATACGCAGTATTTT; cdr3_aa: CASSQAAGGTDTQYF
j_call: TRBJ2-7; v_call: TRBV4-2; d_call: TRBD2; clone_size: -; cdr3_nt: TGTGCCAGCAGCCAGACGACTGGCGGGAGGTTGGTCTACGAGCAGTACTTC; cdr3_aa: CASSQTTGGRLVYEQYF
j_call: TRBJ1-5; v_call: TRBV18; d_call: -; clone_size: -; cdr3_nt: TGTGCCAGCTCACGGGGGGCCGGCAATCAGCCCCAGCATTTT; cdr3_aa: CASSRGAGNQPQHF
j_call: TRBJ2-3; v_call: TRBV9; d_call: TRBD2; clone_size: -; cdr3_nt: TGTGCCAGCAGCGACCGACTAGCGGGGGACCCAGATACGCAGTATTTT; cdr3_aa: CASSDRLAGDPDTQYF
j_call: TRBJ2-1; v_call: TRBV27; d_call: -; clone_size: few; cdr3_nt: TGTGCCAGCAGTTCTCTGTCCCCCGCGGACATCCTTCCTAATGAGCAGTTCTTC; cdr3_aa: CASSSLSPADILPNEQFF
j_call: TRBJ2-1; v_call: TRBV2; d_call: TRBD2; clone_size: many; cdr3_nt: TGTGCCAGCAGTAACCGACTAGCGGACAATGAGCAGTTCTTC; cdr3_aa: CASSNRLADNEQFF
j_call: TRBJ2-1; v_call: TRBV12-3/TRBV12-4; d_call: TRBD2; clone_size: few; cdr3_nt: TGTGCCAGCAGTAGGACTAGCGGGGTCGATGAGCAGTTCTTC; cdr3_aa: CASSRTSGVDEQFF
j_call: TRBJ1-4; v_call: TRBV6-5; d_call: TRBD1; clone_size: few; cdr3_nt: TGTGCCAGCAGACAGGGGGGTGAGGAAAAACTGTTTTTT; cdr3_aa: CASRQGGEEKLFF
j_call: TRBJ1-4; v_call: TRBV6-6; d_call: -; clone_size: -; cdr3_nt: TGTGCCAGCAGTTACAATGGGGCAGGGGATGGGTTTAATGAAAAACTGTTTTTT; cdr3_aa: CASSYNGAGDGFNEKLFF
j_call: TRBJ1-2; v_call: TRBV7-2; d_call: TRBD1; clone_size: few; cdr3_nt: TGTGCCAGCAGCTTAAACAGGGGCGGCTACACCTTC; cdr3_aa: CASSLNRGGYTF
j_call: TRBJ1-4; v_call: TRBV28; d_call: -; clone_size: -; cdr3_nt: TGTGCCATCGCTCGGGGGATACTACTGTTTTTT; cdr3_aa: CAIARGILLFF
j_call: TRBJ2-5; v_call: TRBV20-1; d_call: -; clone_size: -; cdr3_nt: TGCAGTGCTAGTGGGCAGCAAGAGACCCAGTACTTC; cdr3_aa: CSASGQQETQYF
j_call: TRBJ2-2; v_call: TRBV5-1; d_call: -; clone_size: -; cdr3_nt: TGCGCCAGCAGCTTGTACAGTACGAACACCGGGGAGCTGTTTTTT; cdr3_aa: CASSLYSTNTGELFF
j_call: TRBJ2-7; v_call: TRBV3-1; d_call: TRBD1; clone_size: many; cdr3_nt: TGTGCCAGCAGCTTGGACAGGGCCTACGAGCAGTACTTC; cdr3_aa: CASSLDRAYEQYF
j_call: TRBJ2-5; v_call: TRBV19; d_call: -; clone_size: -; cdr3_nt: TGTGCCACTAAACTCGGGGAGACCCAGTACTTC; cdr3_aa: CATKLGETQYF
j_call: TRBJ2-7; v_call: TRBV10-3; d_call: TRBD1; clone_size: -; cdr3_nt: TGTGCCATCAGTGAGCAGGACAGGGGGTTTTACGAGCAGTACTTC; cdr3_aa: CAISEQDRGFYEQYF
j_call: TRBJ1-2; v_call: TRBV7-3; d_call: TRBD1; clone_size: -; cdr3_nt: TGTGCCAGCAGCCCCTCGACAGGGGTCGGCTATGGCTACACCTTC; cdr3_aa: CASSPSTGVGYGYTF
j_call: TRBJ1-2; v_call: TRBV12-3/TRBV12-4; d_call: TRBD1; clone_size: -; cdr3_nt: TGTGCCAGCAGTCCCCCGACAGGGCCTAACTATGGCTACACCTTC; cdr3_aa: CASSPPTGPNYGYTF
j_call: TRBJ1-1; v_call: TRBV5-1; d_call: -; clone_size: -; cdr3_nt: TGCGCCAGCAGCTACGTCGGGTCGAACACTGAAGCTTTCTTT; cdr3_aa: CASSYVGSNTEAFF